The clone carrying this T cell receptor (beta chain) was picked up a small number of times. This entry is derived from a study of T-cell reconstitution after alpha-beta-depleted transplantation in children. Germline trimming cut 5 bases from V and 2 bases from J; bases unmatched to any gene: 8. CDR1 and CDR2 from the germline V gene are MNHEY and SMNVEV (reference sequence). The CDR3 runs 18 residues. Unique molecular identifiers were incorporated when the TCRbeta library was constructed. TCRdb re-called the PCR reads through MiXCR, storing one row per CDR3 protein. Of more than 550,000 distinct CDR3 sequences in the sample, over 9.5% are singletons; the top ten hold less than 5%.

The starting material was PBMCs from the stem cell graft donor, obtained from the stem cell graft. This receptor was taken from a human donor who donated a stem cell graft to a child with acute myeloid leukemia. This chain links TRBV27 with TRBJ2-2, with 13 bases fitting TRBD2. The CDR3 loop reads CASSPRTSGSSNTGELFF. The CDR3, as DNA: TGTGCCAGCAGTCCGCGGACTAGCGGGAGTTCAAACACCGGGGAGCTGTTTTTT.